This T cell receptor beta chain stems from a study of tumor-infiltrating lymphocytes in glioblastoma multiforme. Points from the study as a whole: The T cells in this sample were not sorted into functional subsets. Just one glioblastoma patient contributed to the TCR-mutation comparison.

Turning to this clonotype: Its antigen is not identified.

Multiple V-beta primers and a C-beta primer amplified TCRB from RNA. A C-beta primer primed TCRB cDNA from 0.4 to 0.55 ug RNA. Unique molecular identifiers were not described for the libraries. TCRdb re-derived calls from the multiplex PCR reads in MiXCR, one entry per CDR3 protein. The table includes 9,000 to 10,000 distinct CDR3 sequences, roughly 70% detected once. Germline loops: CDR1 ENHRY, CDR2 SYGVKD. This CDR3 contains 14 residues. The V and J ends lost 11 bases and 10 bases, in that order; junction bases with no gene match: 11. This TCR derives from a male donor with glioblastoma. Sequencing was done on a sample of brain tumor tissue. This chain links TRBV10-3 with TRBJ2-2, with TRBD2 identical over 12 bases. CDR3 nucleotide sequence: TGTGCCCTAACTAGCGGGAGGATCTCCGAGGAGCTGTTTTTT. This sequence encodes CALTSGRISEELFF.